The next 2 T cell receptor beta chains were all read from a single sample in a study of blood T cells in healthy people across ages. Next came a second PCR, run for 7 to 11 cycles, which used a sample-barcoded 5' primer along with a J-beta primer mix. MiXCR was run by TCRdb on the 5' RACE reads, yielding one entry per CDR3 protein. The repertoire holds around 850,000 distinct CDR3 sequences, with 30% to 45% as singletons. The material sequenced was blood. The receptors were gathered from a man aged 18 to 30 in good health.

CDR3 sequence: CASSYGTSIASEQYF. The CDR3 coding sequence is TGTGCCAGCAGCTATGGGACTTCGATAGCCTCCGAGCAGTACTTC. The chain links TRBV28 to TRBJ2-5; the D gene is possibly TRBD2 (6 bases). The closer fit of TRBJ2-7 to the DNA end suggests the J call may be wrong. Germline values: CDR1 MDHEN, CDR2 SYDVKM. The CDR3 runs to 15 residues.

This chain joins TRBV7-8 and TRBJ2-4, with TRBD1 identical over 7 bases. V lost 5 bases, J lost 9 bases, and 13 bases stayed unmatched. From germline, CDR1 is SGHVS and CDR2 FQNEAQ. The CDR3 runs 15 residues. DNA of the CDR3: TGTGCCAGCAGCCCCGAGACAGGGACCTTGGGCATTCAGTACTTC. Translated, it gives CASSPETGTLGIQYF.